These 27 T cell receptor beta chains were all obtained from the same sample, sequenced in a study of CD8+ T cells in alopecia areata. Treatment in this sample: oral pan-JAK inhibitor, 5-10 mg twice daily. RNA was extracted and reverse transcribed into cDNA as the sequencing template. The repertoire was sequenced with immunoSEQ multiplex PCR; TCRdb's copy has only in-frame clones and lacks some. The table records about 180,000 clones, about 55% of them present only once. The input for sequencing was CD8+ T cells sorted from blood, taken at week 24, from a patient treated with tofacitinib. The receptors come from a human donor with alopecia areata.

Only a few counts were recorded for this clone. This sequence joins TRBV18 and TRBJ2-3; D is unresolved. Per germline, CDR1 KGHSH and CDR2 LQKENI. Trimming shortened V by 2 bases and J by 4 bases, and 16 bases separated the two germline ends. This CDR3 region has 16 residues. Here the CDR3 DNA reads TGTGCCAGCTCACCAATATTCCTCTCGGGTCCAGATACGCAGTATTTT. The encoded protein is CASSPIFLSGPDTQYF. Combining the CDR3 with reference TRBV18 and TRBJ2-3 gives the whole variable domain NAGVMQNPRHLVRRRGQEARLRCSPMKGHSHVYWYRQLPEEGLKFMVYLQKENIIDESGMPKERFSAEFPKEGPSILRIQQVVRGDSAAYFCASSPIFLSGPDTQYFGPGTRLTVL.

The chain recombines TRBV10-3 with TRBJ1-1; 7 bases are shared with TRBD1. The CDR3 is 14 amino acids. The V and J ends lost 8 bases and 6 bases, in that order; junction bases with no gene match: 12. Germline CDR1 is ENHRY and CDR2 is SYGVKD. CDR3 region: CAIHTGEATAEAFF. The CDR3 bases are TGTGCCATCCATACAGGGGAAGCGACCGCTGAAGCTTTCTTT.

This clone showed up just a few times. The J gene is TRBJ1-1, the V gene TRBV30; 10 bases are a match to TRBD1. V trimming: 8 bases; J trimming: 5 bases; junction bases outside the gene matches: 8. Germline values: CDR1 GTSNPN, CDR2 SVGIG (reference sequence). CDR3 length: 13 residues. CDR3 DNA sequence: TGTGCCAGTTGGGACAGGGGTGAAACTGAAGCTTTCTTT. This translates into CASWDRGETEAFF.

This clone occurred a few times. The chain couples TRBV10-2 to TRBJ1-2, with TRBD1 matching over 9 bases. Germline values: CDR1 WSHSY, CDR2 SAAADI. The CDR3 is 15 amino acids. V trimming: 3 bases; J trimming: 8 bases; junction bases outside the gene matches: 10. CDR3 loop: CASSDGVGQGGGYTF. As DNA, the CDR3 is TGCGCCAGCAGTGATGGTGTGGGACAGGGCGGCGGCTACACCTTC.

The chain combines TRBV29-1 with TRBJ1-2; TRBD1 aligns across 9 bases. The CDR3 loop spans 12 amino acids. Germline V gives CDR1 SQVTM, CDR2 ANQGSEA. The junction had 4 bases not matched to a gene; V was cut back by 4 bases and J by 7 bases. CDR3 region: CSVGTGGGGYTF. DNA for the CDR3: TGCAGCGTTGGTACAGGGGGCGGTGGCTACACCTTC.

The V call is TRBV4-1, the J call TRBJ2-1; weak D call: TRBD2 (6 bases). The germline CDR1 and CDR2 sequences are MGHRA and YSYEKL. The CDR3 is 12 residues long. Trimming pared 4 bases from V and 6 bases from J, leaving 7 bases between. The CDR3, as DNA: TGCGCCAGCAGCCTCGGGAGCAATGAGCAGTTCTTC. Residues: CASSLGSNEQFF.

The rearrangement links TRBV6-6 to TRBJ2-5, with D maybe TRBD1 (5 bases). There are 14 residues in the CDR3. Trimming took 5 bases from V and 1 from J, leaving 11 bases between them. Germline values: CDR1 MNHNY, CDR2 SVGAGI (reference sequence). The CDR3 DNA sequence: TGTGCCAGCAGTACACGACAGTCCCAAGAGACCCAGTACTTC. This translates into CASSTRQSQETQYF.

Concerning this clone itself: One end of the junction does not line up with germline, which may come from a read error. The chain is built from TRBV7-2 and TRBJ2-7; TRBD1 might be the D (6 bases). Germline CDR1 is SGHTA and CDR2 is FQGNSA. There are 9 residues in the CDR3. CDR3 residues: CASSFPGVF. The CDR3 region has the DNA TGTGCCAGCAGCTTTCCAGGGGTTTTC.

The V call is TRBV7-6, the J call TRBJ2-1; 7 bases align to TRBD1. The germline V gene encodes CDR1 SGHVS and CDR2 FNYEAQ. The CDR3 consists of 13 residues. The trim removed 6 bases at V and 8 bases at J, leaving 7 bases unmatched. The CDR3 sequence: CASRQQGLDEQFF. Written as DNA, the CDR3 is TGTGCCAGCAGACAACAGGGGTTGGATGAGCAGTTCTTC.

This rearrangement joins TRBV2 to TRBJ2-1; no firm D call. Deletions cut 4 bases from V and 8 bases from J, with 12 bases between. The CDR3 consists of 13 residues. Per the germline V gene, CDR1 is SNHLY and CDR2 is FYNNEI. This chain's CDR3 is CASSGRPAYEQFF. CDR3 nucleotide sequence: TGTGCCAGCAGTGGCCGACCCGCCTATGAGCAGTTCTTC.

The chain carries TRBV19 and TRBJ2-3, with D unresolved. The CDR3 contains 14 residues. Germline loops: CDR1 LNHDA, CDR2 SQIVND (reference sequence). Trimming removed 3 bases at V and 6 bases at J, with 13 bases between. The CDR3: CASSMDPNTDTQYF. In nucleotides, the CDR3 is TGTGCCAGTAGTATGGATCCTAATACGGATACGCAGTATTTT.

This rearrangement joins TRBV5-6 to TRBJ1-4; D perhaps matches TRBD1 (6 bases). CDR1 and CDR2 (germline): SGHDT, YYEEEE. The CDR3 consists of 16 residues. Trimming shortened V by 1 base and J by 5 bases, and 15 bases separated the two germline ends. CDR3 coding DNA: TGTGCCAGCAGCTTGTTCGTACAGGGTGTAAATGAAAAACTGTTTTTT. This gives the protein CASSLFVQGVNEKLFF.

DNA of the CDR3: TGCGCCAGCAGCTTGTGGGGGGCAATCACAGATACGCAGTATTTT. Protein: CASSLWGAITDTQYF. This chain connects TRBV5-1 to TRBJ2-3; D is tentatively TRBD1 or TRBD2 (6 bases each). Per the germline V gene, CDR1 is SGHRS and CDR2 is YFSETQ. The CDR3 is 15 residues long. V shed 1 base and J shed 2 bases, with 11 bases lying between them.

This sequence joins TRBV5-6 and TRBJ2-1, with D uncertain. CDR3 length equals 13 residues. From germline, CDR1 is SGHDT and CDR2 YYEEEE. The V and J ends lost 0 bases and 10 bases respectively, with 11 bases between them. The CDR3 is CASSLGASVEQFF. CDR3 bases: TGTGCCAGCAGCTTGGGAGCCAGCGTGGAGCAGTTCTTC.

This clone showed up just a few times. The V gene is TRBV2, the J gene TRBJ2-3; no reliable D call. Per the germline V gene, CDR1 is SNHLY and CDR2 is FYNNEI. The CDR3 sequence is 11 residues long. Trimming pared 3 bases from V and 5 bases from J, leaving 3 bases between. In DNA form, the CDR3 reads TGTGCCAGCAGTGATGGAGATACGCAGTATTTT. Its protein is CASSDGDTQYF. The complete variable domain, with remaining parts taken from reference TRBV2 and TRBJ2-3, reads EPEVTQTPSHQVTQMGQEVILRCVPISNHLYFYWYRQILGQKVEFLVSFYNNEISEKSEIFDDQFSVERPDGSNFTLKIRSTKLEDSAMYFCASSDGDTQYFGPGTRLTVL.

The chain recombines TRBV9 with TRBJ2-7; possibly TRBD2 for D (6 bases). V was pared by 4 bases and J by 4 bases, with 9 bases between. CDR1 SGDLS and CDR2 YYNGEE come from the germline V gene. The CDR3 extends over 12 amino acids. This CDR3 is CASSRDSYEQYF. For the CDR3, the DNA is TGTGCCAGCAGCCGGGACTCGTACGAGCAGTACTTC.

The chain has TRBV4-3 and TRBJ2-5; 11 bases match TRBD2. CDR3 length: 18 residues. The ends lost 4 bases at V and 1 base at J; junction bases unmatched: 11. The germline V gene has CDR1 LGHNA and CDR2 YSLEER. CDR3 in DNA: TGCGCCAGCAGCCTTTCGTTCCTAGCGGGGGGCTCCCAAGAGACCCAGTACTTC. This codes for CASSLSFLAGGSQETQYF.

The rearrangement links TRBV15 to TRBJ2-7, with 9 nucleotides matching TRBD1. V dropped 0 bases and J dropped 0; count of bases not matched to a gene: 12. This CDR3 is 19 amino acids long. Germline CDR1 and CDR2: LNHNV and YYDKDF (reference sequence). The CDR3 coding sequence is TGTGCCACCAGCAGAGATAAAGGGACAGGGAATCCTAACTCCTACGAGCAGTACTTC. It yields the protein CATSRDKGTGNPNSYEQYF. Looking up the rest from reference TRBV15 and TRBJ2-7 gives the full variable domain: DAMVIQNPRYQVTQFGKPVTLSCSQTLNHNVMYWYQQKSSQAPKLLFHYYDKDFNNEADTPDNFQSRRPNTSFCFLDIRSPGLGDTAMYLCATSRDKGTGNPNSYEQYFGPGTRLTVT.

CDR3 amino acids: CASSRNRAPRGSTEAFF. The CDR3 DNA is TGCGCCAGCAGCCGGAACAGGGCCCCGCGAGGGAGCACTGAAGCTTTCTTT. The chain uses TRBV4-3 and TRBJ1-1; tentative D call: TRBD1 (6 bases). The CDR3 spans 17 residues. V was trimmed by 4 bases and J by 4 bases, leaving 22 bases between them. The germline CDR1 and CDR2 sequences are LGHNA and YSLEER.

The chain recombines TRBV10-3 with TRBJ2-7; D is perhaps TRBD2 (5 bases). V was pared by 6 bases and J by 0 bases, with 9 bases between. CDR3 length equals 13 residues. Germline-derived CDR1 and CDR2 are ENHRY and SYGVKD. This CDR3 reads CAISGRDSYEQYF. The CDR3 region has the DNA TGTGCCATCAGCGGCCGGGACTCCTACGAGCAGTACTTC.

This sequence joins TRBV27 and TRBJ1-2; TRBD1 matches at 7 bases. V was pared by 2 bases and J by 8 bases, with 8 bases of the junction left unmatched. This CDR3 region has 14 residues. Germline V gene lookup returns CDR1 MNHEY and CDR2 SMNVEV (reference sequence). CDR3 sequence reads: CASSLEGGVTGYTF. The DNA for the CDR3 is TGTGCCAGCAGTTTAGAAGGGGGCGTGACGGGCTACACCTTC.

This CDR3 reads CAWSSGVTEQFF. The CDR3 DNA reads TGTGCCTGGAGTTCGGGTGTCACTGAGCAGTTCTTC. The rearrangement uses TRBV30 and TRBJ2-1; D is ambiguous. The CDR3 runs to 12 residues. Looked up from germline, CDR1 is GTSNPN and CDR2 is SVGIG (reference sequence). V was shortened by 2 bases and J by 9 bases, with 11 bases between the two germline ends.

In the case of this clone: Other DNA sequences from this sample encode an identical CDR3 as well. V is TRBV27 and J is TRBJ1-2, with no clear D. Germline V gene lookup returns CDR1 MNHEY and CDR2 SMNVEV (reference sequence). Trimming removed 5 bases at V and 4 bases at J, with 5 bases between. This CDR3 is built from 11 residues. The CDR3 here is CASSGGYGYTF. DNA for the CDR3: TGTGCCAGCAGTGGCGGCTATGGCTACACCTTC.

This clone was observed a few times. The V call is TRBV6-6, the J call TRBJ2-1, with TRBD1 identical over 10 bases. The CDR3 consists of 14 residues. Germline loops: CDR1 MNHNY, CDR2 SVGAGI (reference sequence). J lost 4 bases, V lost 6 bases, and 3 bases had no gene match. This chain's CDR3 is CASRDRGDYNEQFF. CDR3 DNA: TGTGCCAGCAGGGACAGGGGGGATTACAATGAGCAGTTCTTC.

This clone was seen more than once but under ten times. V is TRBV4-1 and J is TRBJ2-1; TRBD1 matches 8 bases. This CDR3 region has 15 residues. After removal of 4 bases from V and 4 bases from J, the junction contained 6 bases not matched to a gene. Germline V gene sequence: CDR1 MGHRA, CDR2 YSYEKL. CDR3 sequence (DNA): TGCGCCAGCAGCCCTGACAGGGGTTTTTACAATGAGCAGTTCTTC. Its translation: CASSPDRGFYNEQFF.

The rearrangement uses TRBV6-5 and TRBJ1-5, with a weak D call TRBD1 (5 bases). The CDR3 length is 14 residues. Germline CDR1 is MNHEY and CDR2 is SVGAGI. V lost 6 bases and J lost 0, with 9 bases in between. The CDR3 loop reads CASSGTRSNQPQHF. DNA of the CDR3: TGTGCCAGCAGCGGGACTCGTAGCAATCAGCCCCAGCATTTT.

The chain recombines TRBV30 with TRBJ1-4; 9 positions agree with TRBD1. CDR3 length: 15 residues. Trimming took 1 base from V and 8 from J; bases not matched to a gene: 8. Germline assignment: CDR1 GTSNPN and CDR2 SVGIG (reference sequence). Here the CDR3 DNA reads TGTGCCTGGAGTGACTCGGGACAGGGAGACGAAAAACTGTTTTTT. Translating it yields CAWSDSGQGDEKLFF.